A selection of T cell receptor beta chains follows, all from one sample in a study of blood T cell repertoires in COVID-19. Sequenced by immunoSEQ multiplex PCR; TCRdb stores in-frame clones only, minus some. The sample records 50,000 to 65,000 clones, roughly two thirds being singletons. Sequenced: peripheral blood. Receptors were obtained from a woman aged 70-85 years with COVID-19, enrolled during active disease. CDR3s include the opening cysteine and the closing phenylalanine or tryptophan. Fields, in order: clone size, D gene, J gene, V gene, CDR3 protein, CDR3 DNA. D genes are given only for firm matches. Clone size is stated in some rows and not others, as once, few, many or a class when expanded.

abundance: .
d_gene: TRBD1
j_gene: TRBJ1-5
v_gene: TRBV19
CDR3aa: CASSMSERQGGNQPQHF
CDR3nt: TGTGCCAGTAGTATGTCGGAGAGGCAGGGGGGCAATCAGCCCCAGCATTTT

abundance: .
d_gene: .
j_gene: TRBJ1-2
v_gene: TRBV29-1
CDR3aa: CSAQNQGSVYTF
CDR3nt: TGCAGCGCCCAGAACCAGGGATCTGTCTACACCTTC

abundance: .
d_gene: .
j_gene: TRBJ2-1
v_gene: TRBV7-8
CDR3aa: CASSLGRRGPYNEQFF
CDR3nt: TGTGCCAGCAGCTTAGGTCGGCGGGGGCCCTACAATGAGCAGTTCTTC

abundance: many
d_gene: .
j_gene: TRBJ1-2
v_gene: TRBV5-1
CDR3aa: CASSLAAGFNYGYTF
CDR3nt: TGCGCCAGCAGCTTGGCTGCAGGATTCAACTATGGCTACACCTTC

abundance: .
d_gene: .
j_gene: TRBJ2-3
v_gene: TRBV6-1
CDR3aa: CASNIPGLGTDTQYF
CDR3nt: TGTGCCAGCAACATACCGGGACTCGGCACAGATACGCAGTATTTT

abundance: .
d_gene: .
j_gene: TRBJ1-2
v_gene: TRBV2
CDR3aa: CASSEVRAHGYTF
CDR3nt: TGTGCCAGCAGTGAAGTTAGAGCTCATGGCTACACCTTC

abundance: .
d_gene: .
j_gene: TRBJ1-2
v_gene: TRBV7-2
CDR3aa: CASTTSFNYGYTF
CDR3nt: TGTGCCAGCACTACCTCGTTTAACTATGGCTACACCTTC

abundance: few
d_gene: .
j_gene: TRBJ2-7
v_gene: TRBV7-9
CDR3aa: CASSLSETGSF
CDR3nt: TGTGCCAGCAGCTTATCTGAGACAGGAAGTTTC

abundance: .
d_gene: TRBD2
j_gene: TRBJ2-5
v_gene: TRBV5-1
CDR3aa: CASSWNGGAEETQYF
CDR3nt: TGCGCCAGCAGCTGGAACGGGGGGGCCGAAGAGACCCAGTACTTC

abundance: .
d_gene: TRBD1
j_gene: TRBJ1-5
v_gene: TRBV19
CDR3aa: CASSMSIWQGDSNQPQHF
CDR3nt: TGTGCCAGTAGTATGAGTATCTGGCAGGGGGATAGCAATCAGCCCCAGCATTTT

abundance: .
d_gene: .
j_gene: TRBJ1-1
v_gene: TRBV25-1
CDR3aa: CASSEHSFEAFF
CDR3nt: TGTGCCAGCAGTGAACACAGTTTTGAAGCTTTCTTT

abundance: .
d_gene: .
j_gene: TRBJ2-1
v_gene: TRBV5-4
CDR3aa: CASSGTGYNEQFF
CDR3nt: TGTGCCAGCAGTGGGACTGGATACAATGAGCAGTTCTTC

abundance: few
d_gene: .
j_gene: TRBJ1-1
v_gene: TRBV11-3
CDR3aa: CASSLDRVSAFF
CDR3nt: TGTGCCAGCAGCTTAGATCGGGTTTCAGCTTTCTTT

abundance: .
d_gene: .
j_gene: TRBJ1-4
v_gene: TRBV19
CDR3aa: CASSIVGAATNEKLFF
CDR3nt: TGTGCCAGTAGTATAGTAGGGGCTGCAACTAATGAAAAACTGTTTTTT

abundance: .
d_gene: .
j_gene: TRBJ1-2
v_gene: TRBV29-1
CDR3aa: CSVEEQGLRGYTF
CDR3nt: TGCAGCGTTGAAGAACAGGGATTACGTGGCTACACCTTC

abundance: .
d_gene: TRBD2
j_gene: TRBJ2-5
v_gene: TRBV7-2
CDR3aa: CASSPQWRGQETQYF
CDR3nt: TGTGCCAGCAGCCCACAATGGCGGGGGCAAGAGACCCAGTACTTC

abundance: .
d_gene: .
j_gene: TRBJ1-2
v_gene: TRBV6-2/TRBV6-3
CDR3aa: CASSYDSSRYGYTF
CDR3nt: TGTGCCAGCAGTTACGACTCGAGCCGTTATGGCTACACCTTC

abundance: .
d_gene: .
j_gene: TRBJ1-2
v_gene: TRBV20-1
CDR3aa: CSARQAGYTF
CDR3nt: TGCAGTGCTAGACAGGCGGGCTACACCTTC

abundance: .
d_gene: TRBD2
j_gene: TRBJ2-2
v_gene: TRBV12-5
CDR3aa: CASGSTAGVTGELFF
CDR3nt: TGTGCTAGTGGTTCAACAGCGGGAGTAACCGGGGAGCTGTTTTTT

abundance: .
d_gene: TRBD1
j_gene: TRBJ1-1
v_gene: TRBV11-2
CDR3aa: CASSLDRLYEAFF
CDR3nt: TGTGCCAGCAGCTTGGACAGGCTTTATGAAGCTTTCTTT

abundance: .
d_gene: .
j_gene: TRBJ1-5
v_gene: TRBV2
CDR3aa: CASSPYSNQPQHF
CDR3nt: TGTGCCAGCAGCCCTTATAGCAATCAGCCCCAGCATTTT

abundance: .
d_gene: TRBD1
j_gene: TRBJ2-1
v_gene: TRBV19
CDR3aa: CASSGRDRVDEQFF
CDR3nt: TGTGCCAGTAGTGGCCGGGACAGGGTCGATGAGCAGTTCTTC

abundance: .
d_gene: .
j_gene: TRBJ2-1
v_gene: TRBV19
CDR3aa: CASTVGGTYNEQFF
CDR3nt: TGTGCCAGTACCGTCGGGGGAACCTACAATGAGCAGTTCTTC

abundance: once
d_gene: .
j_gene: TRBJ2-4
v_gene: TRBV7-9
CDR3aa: CASSSGDFSRPNIQYF
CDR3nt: TGTGCCAGCAGCTCCGGAGACTTTTCAAGACCCAACATTCAGTACTTC